This T cell receptor (beta chain) was sequenced in a study of T-cell reconstitution after alpha-beta-depleted transplantation in children. The study, taken as a whole, reports: Several hundred expanded graft clones reportedly gave rise to the alpha-beta T cells present about two months after transplant. Hyperexpanded clones declined; after one year, newly produced T cells mostly supplied diversity. Diversity of TCRbeta at day 60 was high in some patients, arising from surviving recipient T cells and thymic progenitors.

This clonotype was detected ten times or more. No antigen is known for it. The V end lost 4 bases, the J end lost 4 bases, and 8 bases lay between the germline ends. This CDR3 region has 12 residues. Germline loops: CDR1 SGDLS, CDR2 YYNGEE. Using unique molecular identifiers, the investigators prepared the TCRbeta library. Using its own MiXCR run on the PCR reads, TCRdb lists one record per CDR3 protein. Found here are tens of thousands of distinct CDR3 sequences, approximately 7% of them singletons; the top ten hold roughly 30%. The sample consisted of peripheral blood, taken 60 days after TCRalphabeta/CD19-depleted stem cell transplant. The sequence came from a child younger than two who had a stem cell transplant for acute myeloid leukemia, so the T cells may come from the graft donor. The gene calls are TRBV9 and TRBJ1-2; unclear D gene. CDR3 DNA sequence: TGTGCCAGCAGCCCCCCGTCCTATGGCTACACCTTC. It codes for CASSPPSYGYTF.